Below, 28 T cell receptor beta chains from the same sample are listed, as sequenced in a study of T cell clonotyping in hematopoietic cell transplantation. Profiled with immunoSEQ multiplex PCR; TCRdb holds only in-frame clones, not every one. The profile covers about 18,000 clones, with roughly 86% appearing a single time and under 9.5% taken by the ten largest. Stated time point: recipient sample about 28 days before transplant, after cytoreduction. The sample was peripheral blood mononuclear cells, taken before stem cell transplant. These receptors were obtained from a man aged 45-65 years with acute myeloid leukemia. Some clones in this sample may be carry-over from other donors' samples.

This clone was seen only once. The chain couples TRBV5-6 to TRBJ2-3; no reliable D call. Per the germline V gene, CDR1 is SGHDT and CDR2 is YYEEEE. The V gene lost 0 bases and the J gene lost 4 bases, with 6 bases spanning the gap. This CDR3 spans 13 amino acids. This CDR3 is CASSLVAADTQYF. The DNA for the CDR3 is TGTGCCAGCAGCTTGGTGGCGGCAGATACGCAGTATTTT.

CDR3 DNA sequence: TGCGCCAGCAGTGTCCGGTATAATTCACCCCTCCACTTT. Its protein is CASSVRYNSPLHF. This sequence joins TRBV10-1 and TRBJ1-6; unclear D gene. CDR1 WNHNN and CDR2 SYGVQD come from the germline V gene (reference sequence). With 4 bases removed from V and 4 bases from J, the gap between germline ends came to 5 bases. This CDR3 has 13 amino acids.

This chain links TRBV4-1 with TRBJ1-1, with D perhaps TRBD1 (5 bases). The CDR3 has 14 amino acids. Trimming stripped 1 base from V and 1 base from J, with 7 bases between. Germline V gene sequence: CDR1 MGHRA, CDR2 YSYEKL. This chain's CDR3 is CASSQADRNTEAFF. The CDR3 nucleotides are TGCGCCAGCAGCCAAGCTGACAGGAACACTGAAGCTTTCTTT.

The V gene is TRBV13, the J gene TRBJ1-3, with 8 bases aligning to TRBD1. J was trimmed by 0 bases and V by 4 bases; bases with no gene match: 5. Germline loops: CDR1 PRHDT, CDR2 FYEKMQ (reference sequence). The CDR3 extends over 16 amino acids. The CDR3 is CASSSDRADSGNTIYF. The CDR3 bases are TGTGCCAGCAGCTCGGACAGGGCCGACTCTGGAAACACCATATATTTT.

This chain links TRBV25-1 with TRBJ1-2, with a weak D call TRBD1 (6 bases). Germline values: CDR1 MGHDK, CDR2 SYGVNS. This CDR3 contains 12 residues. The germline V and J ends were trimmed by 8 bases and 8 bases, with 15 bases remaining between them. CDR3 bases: TGTGCCAGCGAAGGCAGGGGTAAAGGCTACACCTTC. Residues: CASEGRGKGYTF.

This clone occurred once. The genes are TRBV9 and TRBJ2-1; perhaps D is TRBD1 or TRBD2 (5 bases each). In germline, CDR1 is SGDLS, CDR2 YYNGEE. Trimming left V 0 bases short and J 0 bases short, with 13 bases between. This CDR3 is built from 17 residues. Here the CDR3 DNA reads TGTGCCAGCAGCGTAGCGGGGCGCGCCACCTCCTACAATGAGCAGTTCTTC. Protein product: CASSVAGRATSYNEQFF.

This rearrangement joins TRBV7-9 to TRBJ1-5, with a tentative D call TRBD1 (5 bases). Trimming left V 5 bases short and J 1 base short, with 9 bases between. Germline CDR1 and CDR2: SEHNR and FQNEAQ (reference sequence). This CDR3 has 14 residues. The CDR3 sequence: CASSGGRSNQPQHF. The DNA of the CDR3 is TGTGCCAGCAGCGGGGGGAGGAGCAATCAGCCCCAGCATTTT.

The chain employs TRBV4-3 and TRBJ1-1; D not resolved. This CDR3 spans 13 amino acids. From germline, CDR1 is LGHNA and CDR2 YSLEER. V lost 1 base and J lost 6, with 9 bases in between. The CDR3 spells CASSQAGGAEAFF. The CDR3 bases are TGCGCCAGCAGCCAAGCAGGTGGGGCTGAAGCTTTCTTT.

CDR3 in DNA: TGTGCCAGCAGCGAGAGACAGGGGAGCTCCTACGAGCAGTACTTC. The encoded protein is CASSERQGSSYEQYF. The chain joins TRBV9 to TRBJ2-7, with 8 bases lining up with TRBD1. This CDR3 is 15 amino acids long. The germline V gene encodes CDR1 SGDLS and CDR2 YYNGEE. With V trimmed by 3 bases and J by 0 bases, 5 bases remained unmatched.

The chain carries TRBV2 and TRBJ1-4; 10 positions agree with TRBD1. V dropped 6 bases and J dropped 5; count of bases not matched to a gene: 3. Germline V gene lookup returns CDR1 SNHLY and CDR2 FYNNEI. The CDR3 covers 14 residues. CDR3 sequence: CASSPGQGNEKLFF. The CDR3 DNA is TGTGCCAGCAGCCCGGGACAGGGGAATGAAAAACTGTTTTTT.

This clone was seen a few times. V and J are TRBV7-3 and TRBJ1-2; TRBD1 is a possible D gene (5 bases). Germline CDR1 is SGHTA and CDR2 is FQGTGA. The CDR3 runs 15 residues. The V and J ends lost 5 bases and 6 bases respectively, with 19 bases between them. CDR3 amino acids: CASSPLGGGGNGYTF. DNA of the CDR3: TGTGCCAGCAGCCCCCTAGGTGGGGGGGGGAATGGCTACACCTTC.

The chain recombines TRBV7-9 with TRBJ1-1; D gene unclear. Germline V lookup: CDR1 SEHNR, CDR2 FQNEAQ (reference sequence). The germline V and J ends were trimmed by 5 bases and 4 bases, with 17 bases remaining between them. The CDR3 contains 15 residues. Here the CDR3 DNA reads TGTGCCAGCAGCCCGTACGGCCCCGGCAGCACTGAAGCTTTCTTT. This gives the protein CASSPYGPGSTEAFF.

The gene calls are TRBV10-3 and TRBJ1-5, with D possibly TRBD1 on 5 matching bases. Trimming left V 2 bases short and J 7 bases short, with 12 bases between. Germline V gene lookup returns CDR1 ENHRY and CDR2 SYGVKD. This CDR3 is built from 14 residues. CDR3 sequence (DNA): TGTGCCATCAGTGAGACTTCGCAGGGCCAGCCCCAGCATTTT. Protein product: CAISETSQGQPQHF.

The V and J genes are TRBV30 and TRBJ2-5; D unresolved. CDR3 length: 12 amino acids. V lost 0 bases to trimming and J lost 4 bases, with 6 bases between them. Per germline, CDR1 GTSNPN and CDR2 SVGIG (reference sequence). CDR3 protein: CAWSVPPETQYF. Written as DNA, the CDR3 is TGTGCCTGGAGTGTACCCCCAGAGACCCAGTACTTC.

The CDR3 DNA reads as TGCGCCAGCAGTCGTGAGGACGGCTACGAGCAGTACTTC. Its protein product is CASSREDGYEQYF. The chain carries TRBV5-1 and TRBJ2-7; D ambiguous. The CDR3 runs 13 residues. Trimming took 5 bases from V and 3 from J, leaving 12 bases between them. Germline CDR1 and CDR2: SGHRS and YFSETQ.

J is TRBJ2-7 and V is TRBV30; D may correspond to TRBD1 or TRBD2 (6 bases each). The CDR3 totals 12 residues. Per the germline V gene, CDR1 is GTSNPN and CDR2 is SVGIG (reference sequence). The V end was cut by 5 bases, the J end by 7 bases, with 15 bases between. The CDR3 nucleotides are TGTGCCTGGGGGGGGCAGGGAGGAGAGCAGTACTTC. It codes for CAWGGQGGEQYF.

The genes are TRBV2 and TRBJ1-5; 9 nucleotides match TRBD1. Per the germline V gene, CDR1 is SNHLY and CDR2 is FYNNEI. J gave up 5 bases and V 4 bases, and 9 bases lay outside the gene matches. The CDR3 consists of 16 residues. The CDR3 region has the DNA TGTGCCAGCAGTGCACGGGGGACAGGGTGGGATCAGCCCCAGCATTTT. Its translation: CASSARGTGWDQPQHF.

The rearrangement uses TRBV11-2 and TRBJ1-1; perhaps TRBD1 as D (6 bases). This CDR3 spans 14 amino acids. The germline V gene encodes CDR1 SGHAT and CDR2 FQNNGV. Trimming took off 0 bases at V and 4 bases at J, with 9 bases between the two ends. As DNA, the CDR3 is TGTGCCAGCAGCTTAGAGGTAGGGGGCACTGAAGCTTTCTTT. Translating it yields CASSLEVGGTEAFF.

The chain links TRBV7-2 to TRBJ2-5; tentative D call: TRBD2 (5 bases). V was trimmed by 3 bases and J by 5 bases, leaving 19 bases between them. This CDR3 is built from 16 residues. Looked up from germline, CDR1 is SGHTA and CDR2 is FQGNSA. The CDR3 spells CASSLSGLTTRETQYF. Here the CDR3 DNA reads TGTGCCAGCAGCTTGTCAGGACTCACAACGAGGGAGACCCAGTACTTC.

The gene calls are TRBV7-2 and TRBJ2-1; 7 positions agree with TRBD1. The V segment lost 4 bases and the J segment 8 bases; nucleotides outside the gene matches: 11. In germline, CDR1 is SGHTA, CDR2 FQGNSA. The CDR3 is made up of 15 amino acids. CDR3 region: CASSYRQGLPDEQFF. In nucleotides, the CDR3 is TGTGCCAGCAGCTACAGACAGGGTTTACCCGATGAGCAGTTCTTC.

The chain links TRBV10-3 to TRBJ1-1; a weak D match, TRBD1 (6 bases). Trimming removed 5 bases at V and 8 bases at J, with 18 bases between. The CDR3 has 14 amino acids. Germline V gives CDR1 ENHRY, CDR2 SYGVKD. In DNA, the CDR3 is TGTGCCATCAGTTTGCTCCGGGGGGACAAGGAAGCTTTCTTT. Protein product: CAISLLRGDKEAFF.

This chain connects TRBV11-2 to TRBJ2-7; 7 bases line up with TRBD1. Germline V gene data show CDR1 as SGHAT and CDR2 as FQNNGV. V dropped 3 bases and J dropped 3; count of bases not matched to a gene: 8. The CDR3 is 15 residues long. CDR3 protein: CASSLTDRDNYEQYF. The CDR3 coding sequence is TGTGCCAGCAGCTTGACCGACAGGGATAACTACGAGCAGTACTTC. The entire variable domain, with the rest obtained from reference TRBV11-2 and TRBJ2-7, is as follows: EAGVAQSPRYKIIEKRQSVAFWCNPISGHATLYWYQQILGQGPKLLIQFQNNGVVDDSQLPKDRFSAERLKGVDSTLKIQPAKLEDSAVYLCASSLTDRDNYEQYFGPGTRLTVT.

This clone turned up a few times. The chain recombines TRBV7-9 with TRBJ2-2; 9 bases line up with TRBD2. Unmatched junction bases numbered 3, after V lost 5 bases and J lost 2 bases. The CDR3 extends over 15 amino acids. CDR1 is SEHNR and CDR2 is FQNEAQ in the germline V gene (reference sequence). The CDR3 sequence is CASSLGLANTGELFF. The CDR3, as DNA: TGTGCCAGCAGCCTGGGACTAGCTAACACCGGGGAGCTGTTTTTT. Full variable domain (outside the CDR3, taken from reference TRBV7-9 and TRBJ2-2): DTGVSQNPRHKITKRGQNVTFRCDPISEHNRLYWYRQTLGQGPEFLTYFQNEAQLEKSRLLSDRFSAERPKGSFSTLEIQRTEQGDSAMYLCASSLGLANTGELFFGEGSRLTVL.

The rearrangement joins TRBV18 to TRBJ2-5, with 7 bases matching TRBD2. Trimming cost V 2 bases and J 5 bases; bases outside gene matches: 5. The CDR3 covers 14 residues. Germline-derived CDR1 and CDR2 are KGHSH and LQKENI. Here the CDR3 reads CASSPSGEGETQYF. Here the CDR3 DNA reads TGTGCCAGCTCACCAAGCGGGGAGGGCGAGACCCAGTACTTC.

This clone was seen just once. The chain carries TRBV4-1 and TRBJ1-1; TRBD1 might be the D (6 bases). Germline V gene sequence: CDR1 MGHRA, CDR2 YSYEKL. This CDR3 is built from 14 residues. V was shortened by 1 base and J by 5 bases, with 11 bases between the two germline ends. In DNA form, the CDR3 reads TGCGCCAGCAGCCAAGGGACAGTAAATACTGAAGCTTTCTTT. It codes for CASSQGTVNTEAFF.

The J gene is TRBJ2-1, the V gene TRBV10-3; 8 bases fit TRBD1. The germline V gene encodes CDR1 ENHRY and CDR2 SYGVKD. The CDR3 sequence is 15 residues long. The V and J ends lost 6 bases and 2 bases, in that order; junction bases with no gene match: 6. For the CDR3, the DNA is TGTGCCATCAGCTTTCCAGGGGGCACCTACAATGAGCAGTTCTTC. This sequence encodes CAISFPGGTYNEQFF.

Here the CDR3 reads CASAPGEGKFSYEQYF. The CDR3 coding sequence is TGTGCCAGCGCTCCCGGGGAGGGAAAGTTCAGCTACGAGCAGTACTTC. The rearrangement links TRBV28 to TRBJ2-7; 7 nucleotides align to TRBD2. Germline assignment: CDR1 MDHEN and CDR2 SYDVKM. V shed 8 bases, J shed 3 bases, and the junction held 16 bases outside the gene matches. The length of the CDR3 is 16 residues.

CDR3 nucleotides: TGTGCCACCAGCAGAGATGGTCCCAGGGGCACCGGGGAGCTGTTTTTT. It is translated as CATSRDGPRGTGELFF. This chain connects TRBV15 to TRBJ2-2; a weak D match, TRBD1 (6 bases). Per germline, CDR1 LNHNV and CDR2 YYDKDF (reference sequence). V lost 0 bases to trimming and J lost 4 bases, with 12 bases between them. The CDR3 runs 16 residues.